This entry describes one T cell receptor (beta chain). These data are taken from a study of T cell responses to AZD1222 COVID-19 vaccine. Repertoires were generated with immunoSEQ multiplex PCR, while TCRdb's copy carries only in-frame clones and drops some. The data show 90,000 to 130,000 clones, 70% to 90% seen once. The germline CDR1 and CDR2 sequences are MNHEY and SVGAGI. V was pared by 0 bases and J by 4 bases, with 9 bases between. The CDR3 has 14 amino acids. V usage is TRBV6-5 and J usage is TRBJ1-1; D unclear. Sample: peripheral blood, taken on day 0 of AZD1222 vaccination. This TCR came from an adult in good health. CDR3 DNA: TGTGCCAGCAGTTACTCTTTCGGGAGCACTGAAGCTTTCTTT. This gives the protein CASSYSFGSTEAFF.